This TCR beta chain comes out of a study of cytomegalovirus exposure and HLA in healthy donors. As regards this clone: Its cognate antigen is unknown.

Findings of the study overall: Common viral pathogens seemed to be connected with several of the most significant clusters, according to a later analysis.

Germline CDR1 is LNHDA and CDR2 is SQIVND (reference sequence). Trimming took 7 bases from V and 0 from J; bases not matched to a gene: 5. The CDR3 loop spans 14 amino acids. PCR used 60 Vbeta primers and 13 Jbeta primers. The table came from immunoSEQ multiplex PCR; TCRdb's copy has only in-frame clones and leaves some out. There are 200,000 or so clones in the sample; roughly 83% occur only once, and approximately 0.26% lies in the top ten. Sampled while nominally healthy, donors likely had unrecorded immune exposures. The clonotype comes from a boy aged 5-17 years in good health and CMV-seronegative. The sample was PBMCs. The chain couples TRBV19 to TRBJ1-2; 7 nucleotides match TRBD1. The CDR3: CASKGQSPNYGYTF. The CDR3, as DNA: TGTGCCAGTAAGGGACAGTCACCTAACTATGGCTACACCTTC.